The next 21 T cell receptor beta chains were all read from a single sample in a study of circulating CD8 cells and anti-PD-1 response in melanoma. From live CD3+CD8+TCRalphabeta+ cells, four PD-1 and/or TIGIT subsets were sorted. Using approximately 15 ng of total RNA, TCR libraries were made with the QIAseq Immune Repertoire TCR panel. TCRdb re-called the reads with MiXCR, one entry per CDR3 protein. Among about 540 distinct CDR3 sequences listed, approximately 4.5% were seen once. The material sequenced was CD8+ T cells from PBMCs, taken at baseline or after one month of anti-PD-1 therapy (not recorded which). These receptors were obtained from a human donor with melanoma.

By share, this clonotype ranks as large. The V call is TRBV5-4, the J call TRBJ2-7; D not resolved. This CDR3 is built from 13 residues. The germline V and J ends were trimmed by 2 bases and 3 bases, with 9 bases remaining between them. Germline V lookup: CDR1 SGHNT, CDR2 YYREEE (reference sequence). The CDR3 sequence: CASSFKGIYEQYF. The CDR3 nucleotides are TGTGCCAGCAGCTTTAAAGGGATCTACGAGCAGTACTTC.

Regarding this clonotype: Possible read error: a much larger clone is one base away. The rearrangement uses TRBV12-3 or TRBV12-4 and TRBJ2-2; D unclear. Trimming removed 6 bases from V and 8 bases from J, with 10 bases in between. The CDR3 is made up of 12 amino acids. The CDR3 DNA reads TGTGCCAGCAGGCAACCCATTGGGGAGCTGTTTTTT. It specifies CASRQPIGELFF.

Within the sample, this clonotype is medium-sized (0.01 to 0.1%). This chain joins TRBV28 and TRBJ1-6; D remains unclear. Trimming took off 6 bases at V and 6 bases at J, with 9 bases between the two ends. The CDR3 length is 13 residues. Germline lookup yields CDR1 MDHEN and CDR2 SYDVKM. The CDR3 DNA follows: TGTGCCAGCAGCCTTACTTCTAATTCACCCCTCCACTTT. Translation: CASSLTSNSPLHF.

A few counts support this clonotype. The rearrangement uses TRBV24-1 and TRBJ1-5, with D possibly TRBD1 on 6 matching bases. This CDR3 has 15 amino acids. Trimming pared 9 bases from V and 3 bases from J, leaving 17 bases between. Germline values: CDR1 KGHDR, CDR2 SFDVKD. This chain's CDR3 is CATRYRWTDNQPQHF. CDR3 in DNA: TGTGCCACCCGATACCGATGGACAGACAATCAGCCCCAGCATTTT.

This clonotype is large (0.1 to 1%) by share. The chain uses TRBV19 and TRBJ1-1; 9 nucleotides agree with TRBD1. This CDR3 comprises 9 residues. The junction had 3 bases not matched to a gene; V was cut back by 10 bases and J by 12 bases. The germline gives CDR1 LNHDA, CDR2 SQIVND (reference sequence). CDR3 amino acids: CATGQGSFF. The CDR3 DNA reads TGTGCCACCGGACAGGGGTCTTTCTTT.

This clonotype is classed as large. The gene calls are TRBV2 and TRBJ2-3, with D unclear. Germline V lookup: CDR1 SNHLY, CDR2 FYNNEI. There are 14 residues in the CDR3. V dropped 6 bases and J dropped 4 bases, with 14 bases sitting between them. In DNA form, the CDR3 reads TGTGCCAGCAGATTTGGCGTCGGATCAGATACGCAGTATTTT. Its protein is CASRFGVGSDTQYF.

This clonotype is large. The chain joins TRBV7-2 to TRBJ2-3; tentatively, D is TRBD1 (6 bases). V was cut by 0 bases and J by 5 bases, with 21 bases left in between. The CDR3 sequence is 18 residues long. Germline V CDR1 and CDR2: SGHTA, FQGNSA. The CDR3 DNA reads TGTGCCAGCAGCTTAGCCCCCACAGTGGTGGGGGCCGGAGATACGCAGTATTTT. It yields the protein CASSLAPTVVGAGDTQYF.

This clonotype is medium-sized. The CDR3 DNA follows: TGTGCCAGCAGCCAAGATCTGCAGAAGGTGGGCTATGGCTACACCTTC. Protein product: CASSQDLQKVGYGYTF. The chain combines TRBV3-1 with TRBJ1-2; D unresolved. Trimming stripped 0 bases from V and 4 bases from J, with 15 bases between. CDR1 is LGHDT and CDR2 is YNNKEL in the germline V gene (reference sequence). The CDR3 is made up of 16 amino acids.

This clonotype is large in the sample. The V and J genes are TRBV29-1 and TRBJ1-2, with unresolved D. V lost 6 bases to trimming and J lost 2 bases, with 10 bases between them. Germline CDR1 and CDR2: SQVTM and ANQGSEA. The CDR3 runs 12 residues. CDR3 nucleotides: TGCAGCGTAGAGGACGGAAACTATGGCTACACCTTC. This gives the protein CSVEDGNYGYTF.

This clonotype rates as large. The rearrangement joins TRBV4-1 to TRBJ2-1; a weak D match, TRBD2 (5 bases). CDR1 is MGHRA and CDR2 is YSYEKL in the germline V gene. The CDR3 spans 16 residues. Trimming took off 1 base at V and 5 bases at J, with 15 bases between the two ends. CDR3 amino acids: CASSQAAGTGNNEQFF. CDR3 nucleotides: TGCGCCAGCAGCCAAGCTGCGGGCACCGGCAACAATGAGCAGTTCTTC.

Relative to its sample, this clonotype is large (0.1 to 1%). The chain has TRBV6-5 and TRBJ2-5; D gene uncertain. The CDR3 extends over 12 amino acids. The V and J ends lost 2 bases and 5 bases respectively, with 6 bases between them. Per the germline V gene, CDR1 is MNHEY and CDR2 is SVGAGI. The CDR3 reads CASSYSPETQYF. The CDR3 nucleotides read TGTGCCAGCAGTTACAGCCCGGAGACCCAGTACTTC.

Sample share makes this clonotype large. The genes are TRBV29-1 and TRBJ1-2; D ambiguous. The CDR3 is 11 amino acids. CDR1 is SQVTM and CDR2 is ANQGSEA in the germline V gene. V was clipped by 3 bases and J by 4 bases, with 6 bases between them. CDR3 sequence reads: CSVDRAYGYTF. Here the CDR3 DNA reads TGCAGCGTTGACCGGGCCTATGGCTACACCTTC.

As regards this clonotype: With a much larger clone just one base away, this may be a read error. The V and J genes are TRBV2 and TRBJ2-1; a possible D gene is TRBD2 (6 bases). In germline, CDR1 is SNHLY, CDR2 FYNNEI. The CDR3 loop spans 17 amino acids. Trimming left V 1 base short and J 12 bases short, with 25 bases between. Here the CDR3 DNA reads TGTGCCAGCAGTGAAGTATGGGCTAGCGCGAATCCACTGTCGCAGTTCTTC. It translates to CASSEVWASANPLSQFF.

This clonotype is medium-sized by share. The chain uses TRBV10-3 and TRBJ1-2; no definite D call. Per the germline V gene, CDR1 is ENHRY and CDR2 is SYGVKD. This CDR3 is built from 16 residues. Trimming took off 3 bases at V and 4 bases at J, with 18 bases between the two ends. Here the CDR3 reads CAISDGADRLSYGYTF. As DNA, the CDR3 is TGTGCCATCAGTGATGGAGCGGATCGCCTCTCCTATGGCTACACCTTC.

This clonotype came up a few times. The chain is built from TRBV14 and TRBJ2-1, with no clear D. V was trimmed by 1 base and J by 7 bases, leaving 2 bases between them. This CDR3 has 11 residues. Germline loops: CDR1 SGHDN, CDR2 FVKESK. CDR3 sequence: CASSQGNEQFF. The CDR3 DNA sequence: TGTGCCAGCAGCCAAGGGAATGAGCAGTTCTTC.

This clonotype is categorized as medium-sized. The rearrangement uses TRBV6-2 or TRBV6-3 and TRBJ1-2; D remains ambiguous. Trimming pared 5 bases from V and 0 bases from J, leaving 22 bases between. The CDR3 spans 18 residues. Germline values: CDR1 MNHEY, CDR2 SVGEGT. CDR3 region: CASSPPDMDPYSNYGYTF. In nucleotides, the CDR3 is TGTGCCAGCAGTCCTCCCGATATGGATCCGTACTCTAACTATGGCTACACCTTC.

This clonotype counts as large. The V and J genes are TRBV7-3 and TRBJ2-2; D ambiguous. The V and J ends lost 3 bases and 5 bases respectively, with 10 bases between them. Germline loops: CDR1 SGHTA, CDR2 FQGTGA. There are 14 residues in the CDR3. The CDR3, as DNA: TGTGCCAGCAGCTTCGGCCTAGGGACCGGGGAGCTGTTTTTT. Encoded protein: CASSFGLGTGELFF.

By share, this clonotype ranks as large. J is TRBJ1-1 and V is TRBV14; D not resolved. Germline V gene lookup returns CDR1 SGHDN and CDR2 FVKESK. This CDR3 has 13 residues. V lost 1 base, J lost 3 bases, and 6 bases lay in between. CDR3: CASSQGLYTEAFF. The DNA for the CDR3 is TGTGCCAGCAGCCAAGGGTTGTACACTGAAGCTTTCTTT.

This clonotype qualifies as large. The chain employs TRBV24-1 and TRBJ1-5, with 7 bases fitting TRBD1. Trimming removed 5 bases from V and 6 bases from J; junction bases left unmatched: 9. Per germline, CDR1 KGHDR and CDR2 SFDVKD. CDR3 length equals 15 residues. The CDR3 bases are TGTGCCACCAGTGGTAAGCAGGGGGAAAGTCAGCCCCAGCATTTT. This gives the protein CATSGKQGESQPQHF.

This clonotype was picked up a small number of times. This may be a read error: a much more frequent sequence differs by one nucleotide. The chain has TRBV2 and TRBJ2-1; 7 bases agree with TRBD2. The trim removed 8 bases at V and 2 bases at J, leaving 6 bases unmatched. Per germline, CDR1 SNHLY and CDR2 FYNNEI. This CDR3 has 14 residues. The CDR3 sequence: CASGPLATYNEQFF. As DNA, the CDR3 is TGTGCCAGCGGTCCACTAGCGACCTACAATGAGCAGTTCTTC.

In its sample, this clonotype ranks as large. This chain connects TRBV2 to TRBJ2-3; D is perhaps TRBD1 or TRBD2 (5 bases each). The CDR3 consists of 14 residues. Germline CDR1 reads SNHLY; CDR2 reads FYNNEI. V was cut by 6 bases and J by 2 bases, with 12 bases left in between. The CDR3 sequence is CASREGPVTDTQYF. CDR3 coding DNA: TGTGCCAGCAGAGAGGGACCGGTCACAGATACGCAGTATTTT. Based on the CDR3 plus reference TRBV2 and TRBJ2-3, the full variable domain is EPEVTQTPSHQVTQMGQEVILRCVPISNHLYFYWYRQILGQKVEFLVSFYNNEISEKSEIFDDQFSVERPDGSNFTLKIRSTKLEDSAMYFCASREGPVTDTQYFGPGTRLTVL.